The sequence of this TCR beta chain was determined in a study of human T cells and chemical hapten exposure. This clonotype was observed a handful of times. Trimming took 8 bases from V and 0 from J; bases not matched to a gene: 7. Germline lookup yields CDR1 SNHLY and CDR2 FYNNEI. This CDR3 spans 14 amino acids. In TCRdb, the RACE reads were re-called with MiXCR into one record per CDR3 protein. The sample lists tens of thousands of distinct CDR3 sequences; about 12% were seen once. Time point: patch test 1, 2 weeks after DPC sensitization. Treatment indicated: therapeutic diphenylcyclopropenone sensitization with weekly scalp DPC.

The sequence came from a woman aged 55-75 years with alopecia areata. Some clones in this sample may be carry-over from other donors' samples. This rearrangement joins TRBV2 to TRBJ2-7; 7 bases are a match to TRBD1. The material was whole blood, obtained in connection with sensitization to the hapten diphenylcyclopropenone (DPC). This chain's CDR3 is CASQWTGLSYEQYF. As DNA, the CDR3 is TGTGCCAGCCAGTGGACAGGACTCTCCTACGAGCAGTACTTC.